These 28 T cell receptor beta chains were all obtained from the same sample, sequenced in a study of blood T cells in healthy people across ages. For the second PCR, which ran for about 6 to 11 cycles, a sample-barcoded 5' primer and a J-beta primer mix were used. TCRdb used MiXCR to reprocess the 5' RACE reads, holding one entry per CDR3 protein. The sample has 700,000 to 900,000 distinct CDR3 sequences; about 53% are singletons. The sample comprised blood. The receptors here all came from a man older than 75 in good health.

This chain uses TRBV2 with TRBJ2-7, with D perhaps assigned TRBD1 or TRBD2 (6 bases each). V shed 1 base and J shed 10 bases, with 17 bases lying between them. The CDR3 is made up of 14 amino acids. CDR1 is SNHLY and CDR2 is FYNNEI in the germline V gene. The CDR3 loop reads CASSEVGSPGAQYF. CDR3 DNA: TGTGCCAGCAGTGAAGTTGGCTCCCCGGGGGCCCAGTACTTC. The whole variable domain, remainder taken from reference TRBV2 and TRBJ2-7, is EPEVTQTPSHQVTQMGQEVILRCVPISNHLYFYWYRQILGQKVEFLVSFYNNEISEKSEIFDDQFSVERPDGSNFTLKIRSTKLEDSAMYFCASSEVGSPGAQYFGPGTRLTVT.

The sample holds a few counts of this clonotype. The chain is built from TRBV27 and TRBJ2-5; TRBD2 agrees at 9 bases. From germline, CDR1 is MNHEY and CDR2 SMNVEV (reference sequence). The CDR3 is 16 amino acids. The trim removed 7 bases at V and 11 bases at J, leaving 20 bases unmatched. The CDR3: CASKWDSGSGEREQYF. The CDR3 coding sequence is TGTGCCAGCAAATGGGATAGCGGGAGCGGAGAGAGAGAGCAGTACTTC.

The chain combines TRBV7-2 with TRBJ2-2; no definite D call. Germline V gene lookup returns CDR1 SGHTA and CDR2 FQGNSA. The CDR3 is 13 residues long. The V end was cut by 5 bases, the J end by 7 bases, with 11 bases between. Here the CDR3 reads CASSPVPYGELFF. The CDR3 bases are TGTGCCAGCAGCCCCGTGCCATACGGGGAGCTGTTTTTT.

The count of this clonotype is one. The chain employs TRBV6-1 and TRBJ2-5; 8 bases align to TRBD1. This CDR3 is built from 15 residues. From germline, CDR1 is MNHNS and CDR2 SASEGT. Unmatched junction bases numbered 8, after V lost 6 bases and J lost 2 bases. The CDR3 region has the DNA TGTGCCAGCAGCGATGGACAGGGAAAACAAGAGACCCAGTACTTC. Translation gives CASSDGQGKQETQYF.

CDR3 nucleotides: TGCGCCAGCAGCCCTGGGACAGGGTTCAATCAGCCCCAGCATTTT. It translates to CASSPGTGFNQPQHF. The V gene is TRBV5-1, the J gene TRBJ1-5; 9 nucleotides align to TRBD1. Germline CDR1 reads SGHRS; CDR2 reads YFSETQ. The CDR3 is made up of 15 amino acids. Trimming removed 4 bases from V and 3 bases from J; junction bases left unmatched: 5.

The CDR3 sequence is CASSNSARVLETQYF. The CDR3 nucleotides are TGTGCCAGCAGCAACTCCGCCCGGGTCCTGGAGACCCAGTACTTC. J is TRBJ2-5 and V is TRBV6-2 or TRBV6-3, with no clear D. The CDR3 has 15 residues. CDR1 MNHEY and CDR2 SVGEGT come from the germline V gene. The ends were cut back, 6 bases at V and 5 bases at J, with 19 bases in the middle.

The rearrangement joins TRBV19 to TRBJ2-7; the match to TRBD2 covers 7 bases. This CDR3 comprises 15 residues. Germline lookup yields CDR1 LNHDA and CDR2 SQIVND (reference sequence). J lost 2 bases, V lost 6 bases, and 10 bases had no gene match. The CDR3 is CASRRGGQRTYEQYF. CDR3 in DNA: TGTGCCAGTAGGCGGGGAGGGCAGCGGACCTACGAGCAGTACTTC.

This clonotype was counted once. J is TRBJ2-3 and V is TRBV11-2, with 8 nucleotides matching TRBD1. Germline V gene sequence: CDR1 SGHAT, CDR2 FQNNGV. There are 15 residues in the CDR3. V dropped 1 base and J dropped 14; count of bases not matched to a gene: 14. The CDR3 sequence: CASSLAGQVERYAYF. The CDR3 DNA reads TGTGCCAGCAGCTTAGCGGGACAGGTAGAGAGATACGCGTATTTT.

The chain employs TRBV5-4 and TRBJ2-4; 9 bases map to TRBD1. The end of the DNA aligns better with TRBJ2-7, so the J call may be wrong. This CDR3 is 14 amino acids long. CDR1 and CDR2 from the germline V gene are SGHNT and YYREEE (reference sequence). The CDR3 nucleotides are TGTGCCAGCAGCCTGGGACAGGGTGTCGGCGAGCAGTACTTC. Encoded protein: CASSLGQGVGEQYF.

This clonotype was picked up a small number of times. The chain carries TRBV12-3 or TRBV12-4 and TRBJ2-7, with D perhaps assigned TRBD1 or TRBD2 (6 bases each). The V end lost 8 bases, the J end lost 7 bases, and 15 bases lay between the germline ends. The CDR3 is 12 residues long. The CDR3 sequence: CASEGGPREQYF. Written as DNA, the CDR3 is TGTGCCAGCGAGGGGGGCCCGAGGGAGCAGTACTTC.

This clonotype turned up a few times. The chain uses TRBV5-1 and TRBJ2-7, with D perhaps TRBD1 or TRBD2 (5 bases each). CDR1 and CDR2 from the germline V gene are SGHRS and YFSETQ. CDR3 length: 16 amino acids. Deletions cut 5 bases from V and 3 bases from J, with 21 bases between. CDR3 nucleotides: TGCGCCAGCAGATTTGCCTCCGGGACGGACAACTACGAGCAGTACTTC. Translation gives CASRFASGTDNYEQYF.

The gene calls are TRBV2 and TRBJ2-4, with D unclear. The J call may be in error: the DNA end matches TRBJ2-5 better. Germline lookup yields CDR1 SNHLY and CDR2 FYNNEI. CDR3 length equals 15 residues. The CDR3 DNA reads as TGTGCCAGCAGTGACGGTCAACTGGAAGGAGAGACCCAGTACTTC. Encoded protein: CASSDGQLEGETQYF.

The J gene is TRBJ1-6, the V gene TRBV27; D is unresolved. This CDR3 is built from 17 residues. V was trimmed by 2 bases and J by 5 bases, leaving 16 bases between them. Germline loops: CDR1 MNHEY, CDR2 SMNVEV (reference sequence). CDR3 sequence: CASSLRRRGSDNSPLHF. CDR3 bases: TGTGCCAGCAGTTTACGGCGCCGGGGTAGCGATAATTCACCCCTCCACTTT.

The rearrangement joins TRBV20-1 to TRBJ1-2; 11 bases map to TRBD1. Germline V CDR1 and CDR2: DFQATT, SNEGSKA (reference sequence). The junction had 3 bases not matched to a gene; V was cut back by 1 base and J by 2 bases. The CDR3 covers 15 residues. Written as DNA, the CDR3 is TGCAGTGCTAGAGGGGGACAGGGGGGAAACTATGGCTACACCTTC. This encodes CSARGGQGGNYGYTF.

The rearrangement links TRBV9 to TRBJ2-3; 7 bases are shared with TRBD2. With 0 bases clipped from V and 3 bases from J, the junction kept 10 bases outside the gene matches. The germline V gene has CDR1 SGDLS and CDR2 YYNGEE. The CDR3 totals 17 residues. The CDR3 coding sequence is TGTGCCAGCAGCGTAGGTCAGCGGGGAACGAGTACAGATACGCAGTATTTT. This codes for CASSVGQRGTSTDTQYF.

In this sample, this clonotype turned up a few times. This rearrangement joins TRBV6-5 to TRBJ1-4; tentatively, D is TRBD1 (5 bases). V was cut by 5 bases and J by 7 bases, with 14 bases left in between. Germline V lookup: CDR1 MNHEY, CDR2 SVGAGI. The CDR3 contains 14 residues. The CDR3 protein is CASSLLGAGEKLFF. The CDR3 DNA is TGTGCCAGCAGTCTGCTAGGGGCGGGTGAAAAACTGTTTTTT.

This clonotype showed up many times. The chain is built from TRBV4-2 and TRBJ2-4, with a possible D match to TRBD1 (6 bases). V was trimmed by 4 bases and J by 3 bases, leaving 16 bases between them. The germline V gene encodes CDR1 LGHNA and CDR2 YNFKEQ. The CDR3 consists of 16 residues. CDR3 nucleotide sequence: TGTGCCAGCAGCCCATCCGCCGGGGACATCAAAAACATTCAGTACTTC. This gives the protein CASSPSAGDIKNIQYF.

The chain employs TRBV11-3 and TRBJ1-1; unclear D gene. The CDR3 spans 13 residues. The V gene's germline CDR1 is SGHNT and CDR2 YENEEA. The ends were cut back, 6 bases at V and 4 bases at J, with 12 bases in the middle. The CDR3 spells CASSGEGTTEAFF. The CDR3 coding sequence is TGTGCCAGCAGTGGGGAGGGCACCACTGAAGCTTTCTTT. The variable domain in full, with the rest retrieved from reference TRBV11-3 and TRBJ1-1, is EAGVVQSPRYKIIEKKQPVAFWCNPISGHNTLYWYLQNLGQGPELLIRYENEEAVDDSQLPKDRFSAERLKGVDSTLKIQPAELGDSAVYLCASSGEGTTEAFFGQGTRLTVV.

V is TRBV2 and J is TRBJ2-7; 7 bases are a match to TRBD2. V lost 2 bases to trimming and J lost 6 bases; unmatched junction nucleotides: 10. The CDR3 is 15 residues long. Germline CDR1 SNHLY, CDR2 FYNNEI. CDR3 DNA: TGTGCCAGCAGTGAAACAACGGGAGGTCTGGGCGAGCAGTACTTC. Translating it yields CASSETTGGLGEQYF.

The rearrangement uses TRBV20-1 and TRBJ2-7; 8 nucleotides align to TRBD2. This CDR3 comprises 15 residues. With 0 bases clipped from V and 4 bases from J, the junction kept 8 bases outside the gene matches. The germline V gene encodes CDR1 DFQATT and CDR2 SNEGSKA (reference sequence). The CDR3 DNA sequence: TGCAGTGCTAGAGATGGGAGAAGCGGGAGTTACGAGCAGTACTTC. Its protein is CSARDGRSGSYEQYF.

The chain uses TRBV29-1 and TRBJ1-2; D is unresolved. The V and J ends lost 0 bases and 5 bases respectively, with 13 bases between them. This CDR3 is 14 amino acids long. The germline CDR1 and CDR2 sequences are SQVTM and ANQGSEA. CDR3 sequence: CSVEDLGKTYGYTF. DNA of the CDR3: TGCAGCGTTGAAGATCTTGGCAAGACTTATGGCTACACCTTC.

This clonotype has only a few counts. This chain uses TRBV20-1 with TRBJ2-5; TRBD2 matches 13 bases. The V gene's germline CDR1 is DFQATT and CDR2 SNEGSKA (reference sequence). The CDR3 sequence is 18 residues long. Losses at the gene ends were 2 bases for V and 2 bases for J; bases not matched to a gene: 11. As DNA, the CDR3 is TGCAGTGCTAGAATGCCCGGGACTAGCGGGACCCCACAAGAGACCCAGTACTTC. Amino acid sequence: CSARMPGTSGTPQETQYF.

This clonotype was seen a handful of times. The rearrangement joins TRBV6-2 or TRBV6-3 to TRBJ2-3; TRBD1 might be the D (5 bases). V lost 6 bases, J lost 14 bases, and 21 bases lay in between. Germline CDR1 and CDR2: MNHEY and SVGEGT. The length of the CDR3 is 13 residues. The CDR3 sequence: CASSPPSDRYAYF. In DNA, the CDR3 is TGTGCCAGCAGCCCCCCGAGCGACAGATACGCGTATTTT.

J is TRBJ2-5 and V is TRBV24-1, with D hard to call. Trimming removed 3 bases from V and 0 bases from J, with 10 bases in between. The germline V gene encodes CDR1 KGHDR and CDR2 SFDVKD. The CDR3 length is 15 residues. This CDR3 is CATSDPTRYQETQYF. In DNA form, the CDR3 reads TGTGCCACCAGTGATCCGACAAGGTACCAAGAGACCCAGTACTTC.

The sample holds a few counts of this clonotype. This chain uses TRBV20-1 with TRBJ1-5; tentative D call: TRBD1 (5 bases). The germline V and J ends were trimmed by 3 bases and 0 bases, with 9 bases remaining between them. The germline V gene encodes CDR1 DFQATT and CDR2 SNEGSKA (reference sequence). The CDR3 spans 14 residues. The CDR3 DNA reads TGCAGTGCTAGGGTTGGACATAGCAATCAGCCCCAGCATTTT. Amino acids: CSARVGHSNQPQHF.

This clonotype was picked up many times. The chain employs TRBV10-3 and TRBJ2-3, with D possibly matching TRBD2 (6 bases). This CDR3 is built from 14 residues. Trimming removed 7 bases from V and 0 bases from J, with 11 bases in between. Germline V gene data show CDR1 as ENHRY and CDR2 as SYGVKD. The CDR3 reads CAITGDASTDTQYF. The CDR3 region has the DNA TGTGCCATCACGGGGGACGCAAGCACAGATACGCAGTATTTT.

The genes are TRBV7-9 and TRBJ2-2, with D perhaps matching TRBD1 (6 bases). Germline CDR1 reads SEHNR; CDR2 reads FQNEAQ (reference sequence). With 4 bases removed from V and 6 bases from J, the gap between germline ends came to 18 bases. The CDR3 consists of 16 residues. As DNA, the CDR3 is TGTGCCAGCAGCTCTGGACAGTTCTTTAAGGCCGGGGAGCTGTTTTTT. Protein: CASSSGQFFKAGELFF.

The chain couples TRBV9 to TRBJ2-7; D gene unclear. The germline CDR1 and CDR2 sequences are SGDLS and YYNGEE. The CDR3 is made up of 15 amino acids. V gave up 0 bases and J gave up 2 bases, with 12 bases separating them. The CDR3 loop is CASSVGIGITYEQYF. DNA for the CDR3: TGTGCCAGCAGCGTAGGTATAGGGATCACCTACGAGCAGTACTTC.